This is a list of T cell receptor beta chains from one sample in a study of T cell changes during pregnancy in multiple sclerosis. Some clones are missing from TCRdb's copy, which holds only in-frame ones; the method was immunoSEQ multiplex PCR. The table records approximately 70,000 clones, around 90% of them present only once. The sample was peripheral blood, taken in the third trimester of pregnancy. The receptors here all came from a female donor with multiple sclerosis, enrolled in a pregnancy study. Both conserved end residues are part of each CDR3. D genes are given only for firm matches. Size values are once, few and many counts, or a class for expanded clones, and some rows have none.

>NA|TRBJ1-1|14|NA|TRBV2
CASRLSPGSTEAFF
TGTGCCAGCAGACTCTCCCCGGGGTCTACTGAAGCTTTCTTT
>TRBD1|TRBJ2-2|16|NA|TRBV28
CASSLTMTGVAGELFF
TGTGCCAGCAGCCTCACGATGACAGGGGTGGCCGGGGAGCTGTTTTTT
>TRBD2|TRBJ2-1|15|NA|TRBV5-4
CASSRTSGRENEQFF
TGTGCCAGCAGCCGGACTAGCGGGAGGGAGAATGAGCAGTTCTTC
>NA|TRBJ2-1|16|once|TRBV10-3
CAISPPTGKSYNEQFF
TGTGCCATCAGCCCTCCCACAGGGAAATCCTACAATGAGCAGTTCTTC
>NA|TRBJ1-1|17|few|TRBV2
CASSEGGGSLMNTEAFF
TGTGCCAGCAGTGAAGGGGGAGGGAGTCTGATGAACACTGAAGCTTTCTTT
>TRBD1|TRBJ1-2|15|NA|TRBV28
CASSLGQGGGYGYTF
TGTGCCAGCAGTTTAGGGCAGGGGGGTGGCTATGGCTACACCTTC
>NA|TRBJ1-6|15|NA|TRBV6-5
CASSSLAGENSPLHF
TGTGCCAGCAGTTCCCTTGCAGGGGAGAATTCACCCCTCCACTTT
>NA|TRBJ1-1|14|NA|TRBV5-1
CASSLGNLGPEAFF
TGCGCCAGCAGCTTGGGCAACCTGGGGCCTGAAGCTTTCTTT
>TRBD2|TRBJ2-3|21|NA|TRBV19
CASSLDPGTSGRSISTDTQYF
TGTGCCAGTAGTCTAGATCCCGGGACTAGCGGGAGGAGCATTAGCACAGATACGCAGTATTTT
>NA|TRBJ2-3|14|NA|TRBV5-5
CASSLWRITDTQYF
TGTGCCAGCAGCTTGTGGAGGATCACAGATACGCAGTATTTT
>NA|TRBJ2-7|15|NA|TRBV27
CASSPGKKSSYEQYF
TGTGCCAGCAGTCCCGGGAAAAAAAGCTCCTACGAGCAGTACTTC
>TRBD1|TRBJ2-1|15|NA|TRBV4-1
CASSQGDRAYNEQFF
TGCGCCAGCAGCCAAGGGGACAGGGCCTACAATGAGCAGTTCTTC
>NA|TRBJ2-3|11|NA|TRBV30
CAWRQGDTQYF
TGTGCCTGGAGGCAGGGGGATACGCAGTATTTT
>NA|TRBJ2-3|15|NA|TRBV7-2
CASSLAPPHPDTQYF
TGTGCCAGCAGCTTAGCCCCCCCACACCCAGATACGCAGTATTTT
>TRBD2|TRBJ2-3|17|NA|TRBV11-2
CASSLDVGLAGLDTQYF
TGTGCCAGCAGCTTAGATGTGGGACTAGCGGGATTGGATACGCAGTATTTT
>NA|TRBJ2-3|16|NA|TRBV28
CASSPRTFETTDTQYF
TGTGCCAGCAGTCCCCGAACATTTGAAACCACAGATACGCAGTATTTT
>TRBD2|TRBJ2-1|15|medium-sized|TRBV6-4
CASSDGTSGIDEQFF
TGTGCCAGCAGTGACGGGACTAGCGGGATCGATGAGCAGTTCTTC
>NA|TRBJ2-1|16|NA|TRBV7-9
CASSFTFGEVGSEQFF
TGTGCCAGCAGCTTCACCTTCGGGGAGGTCGGGAGTGAGCAGTTCTTC
>TRBD1|TRBJ1-2|15|NA|TRBV7-9
CASSLVKGADYGYTF
TGTGCCAGCAGCTTAGTTAAGGGGGCTGACTATGGCTACACCTTC
>TRBD1|TRBJ1-1|13|NA|TRBV5-1
CASSLTGEGEAFF
TGCGCCAGCAGCTTGACAGGGGAAGGAGAAGCTTTCTTT
>NA|TRBJ2-5|16|NA|TRBV7-2
CASRIGGNEYQETQYF
TGTGCCAGCAGGATAGGAGGTAACGAGTACCAAGAGACCCAGTACTTC
>TRBD2|TRBJ2-1|16|NA|TRBV7-9
CASSPTRTSGRGLQFF
TGTGCCAGCAGCCCAACCCGGACTAGCGGGAGGGGGCTTCAGTTCTTC
>TRBD2|TRBJ2-3|15|NA|TRBV11-3
CASSKAASGRDTQYF
TGTGCCAGCAGCAAGGCGGCTAGCGGGAGAGATACGCAGTATTTT
>TRBD2|TRBJ2-7|14|NA|TRBV11-3
CASSLEGSSGRLYF
TGTGCCAGCAGCTTAGAAGGTTCTAGCGGGAGACTGTACTTC
>TRBD2|TRBJ2-1|14|NA|TRBV11-2
CASSLGQGGNEQFF
TGTGCCAGCAGCTTAGGGCAGGGAGGGAATGAGCAGTTCTTC
>NA|TRBJ1-5|15|NA|TRBV2
CGTWGGPYSNQPQHF
TGTGGCACGTGGGGCGGTCCTTATAGCAATCAGCCCCAGCATTTT
>NA|TRBJ2-5|15|NA|TRBV15
CATSRALGGGETQYF
TGTGCCACCAGCAGAGCTCTCGGCGGTGGGGAGACCCAGTACTTC
>TRBD2|TRBJ2-1|17|NA|TRBV19
CASRSPPGLAGDGEQFF
TGTGCCAGTAGGTCCCCCCCTGGACTAGCGGGAGACGGTGAGCAGTTCTTC
>NA|TRBJ2-6|15|few|TRBV6-4
CASSEQSSGANVLTF
TGTGCCAGCAGTGAACAGAGCTCTGGGGCCAACGTCCTGACTTTC
>NA|TRBJ1-1|13|few|TRBV5-1
CASSYRGGTEAFF
TGCGCCAGCAGCTACCGGGGGGGCACTGAAGCTTTCTTT
>NA|TRBJ1-2|15|once|TRBV25-1
CASSEYGAADRGYTF
TGTGCCAGCAGTGAATATGGTGCGGCTGACAGGGGCTACACCTTC
>TRBD2|TRBJ2-3|15|NA|TRBV10-1
CASSDASGSMNTQYF
TGCGCCAGCAGTGATGCTAGCGGGAGTATGAATACGCAGTATTTT
>NA|TRBJ1-5|15|NA|TRBV7-9
CASSLDGQMYQPQHF
TGTGCCAGCAGCTTAGATGGACAGATGTATCAGCCCCAGCATTTT
>TRBD1|TRBJ1-5|14|few|TRBV10-2
CASRGQGDNQPQHF
TGCGCCAGTAGGGGACAGGGGGACAATCAGCCCCAGCATTTT
>TRBD2|TRBJ2-1|17|NA|TRBV15
CATSITSGSLPYNEQFF
TGTGCCACCAGCATAACTAGCGGGAGTCTCCCCTACAATGAGCAGTTCTTC
>NA|TRBJ2-7|14|few|TRBV4-3
CASSLRLPTYEQYF
TGCGCCAGCAGCCTACGACTACCCACCTACGAGCAGTACTTC
>NA|TRBJ2-7|13|NA|TRBV14
CASSQDVVGRLYF
TGTGCCAGCAGCCAAGATGTCGTTGGAAGACTGTACTTC
>TRBD1|TRBJ1-1|11|NA|TRBV28
CASSFKGAAFF
TGTGCCAGCAGTTTTAAGGGGGCAGCTTTCTTT
>TRBD2|TRBJ2-5|15|NA|TRBV6-1
CASRIAGAIQETQYF
TGTGCCAGCAGGATAGCGGGAGCGATCCAAGAGACCCAGTACTTC
>TRBD1|TRBJ2-7|17|NA|TRBV7-9
CASSLAFLGTGSHEQYF
TGTGCCAGCAGCTTAGCTTTTCTCGGGACAGGGTCCCACGAGCAGTACTTC
>NA|TRBJ2-3|13|NA|TRBV29-1
CSVESPETDTQYF
TGCAGCGTTGAATCTCCCGAGACAGATACGCAGTATTTT
>TRBD1|TRBJ1-2|18|once|TRBV7-9
CASSLNSKKGALDYGYTF
TGTGCCAGCAGCTTAAATTCGAAGAAGGGGGCTCTGGACTATGGCTACACCTTC
>NA|TRBJ1-2|13|few|TRBV29-1
CSVPDQANYGYTF
TGCAGCGTCCCTGACCAGGCTAACTATGGCTACACCTTC
>TRBD2|TRBJ2-5|17|few|TRBV28
CASSLIPSGRYQETQYF
TGTGCCAGCAGTTTAATCCCTAGCGGGAGGTACCAAGAGACCCAGTACTTC
>NA|TRBJ2-1|14|once|TRBV30
CAWSVAAPYNEQFF
TGTGCCTGGAGTGTAGCTGCCCCATACAATGAGCAGTTCTTC
>TRBD1|TRBJ2-1|18|NA|TRBV11-1
CASSLEARGQGPYNEQFF
TGTGCCAGCAGCTTAGAAGCGCGAGGACAGGGCCCCTACAATGAGCAGTTCTTC
>NA|TRBJ2-5|15|NA|TRBV5-4
CASSLGLGGAETQYF
TGTGCCAGCAGCTTAGGACTTGGCGGGGCGGAGACCCAGTACTTC
>TRBD1|TRBJ1-1|13|NA|TRBV7-3
CASSPGGFTEAFF
TGTGCCAGCAGCCCAGGGGGTTTCACTGAAGCTTTCTTT
>TRBD1|TRBJ1-3|15|NA|TRBV5-1
CASSRGQDLGNTIYF
TGCGCCAGCAGCAGAGGACAGGATCTGGGAAACACCATATATTTT
>NA|TRBJ2-3|15|once|TRBV7-2
CASSLAGAVSDTQYF
TGTGCCAGCAGCTTAGCGGGGGCGGTGTCAGATACGCAGTATTTT
>NA|TRBJ2-1|15|once|TRBV5-1
CASSLDSEAYNEQFF
TGCGCCAGCAGCCTCGACTCCGAGGCCTACAATGAGCAGTTCTTC
>TRBD2|TRBJ2-7|15|NA|TRBV30
CAWSTSGSNSYEQYF
TGTGCCTGGAGTACTAGCGGGAGTAACTCCTACGAGCAGTACTTC
>TRBD2|TRBJ2-7|16|once|TRBV28
CASSLQGTSGSYEQYF
TGTGCCAGCAGTTTACAGGGGACTAGCGGGTCCTACGAGCAGTACTTC
>NA|TRBJ2-1|12|NA|TRBV29-1
CGADPSYNEQFF
TGCGGAGCGGACCCCTCCTACAATGAGCAGTTCTTC
>NA|TRBJ2-5|16|NA|TRBV5-1
CASSLPPGSNAETQYF
TGCGCCAGCAGCTTGCCCCCAGGTTCTAATGCGGAGACCCAGTACTTC
>TRBD2|TRBJ2-7|18|NA|TRBV5-1
CASSLEGLAGVPDYEQYF
TGCGCCAGCAGCTTGGAGGGACTAGCGGGAGTTCCCGACTACGAGCAGTACTTC
>TRBD2|TRBJ2-1|17|NA|TRBV11-3
CASSDGTSGRMLNEQFF
TGTGCCAGCAGCGATGGGACTAGCGGGAGGATGTTGAATGAGCAGTTCTTC
>TRBD1|TRBJ1-2|16|NA|TRBV27
CASSLSGTESNYGYTF
TGTGCCAGCAGTTTATCGGGGACAGAGAGCAACTATGGCTACACCTTC